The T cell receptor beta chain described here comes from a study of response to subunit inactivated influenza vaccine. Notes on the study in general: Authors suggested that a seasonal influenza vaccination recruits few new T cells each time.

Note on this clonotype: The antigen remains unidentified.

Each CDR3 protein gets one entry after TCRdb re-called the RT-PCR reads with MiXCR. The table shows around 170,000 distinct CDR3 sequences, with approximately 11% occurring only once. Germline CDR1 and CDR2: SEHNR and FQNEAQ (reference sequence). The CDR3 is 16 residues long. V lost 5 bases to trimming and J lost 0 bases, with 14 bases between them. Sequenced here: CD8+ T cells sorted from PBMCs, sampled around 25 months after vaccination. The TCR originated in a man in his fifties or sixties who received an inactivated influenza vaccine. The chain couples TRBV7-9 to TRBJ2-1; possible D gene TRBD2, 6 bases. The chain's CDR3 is CASSPRRGSSYNEQFF. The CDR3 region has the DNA TGTGCCAGCAGCCCCCGGCGGGGAAGCTCCTACAATGAGCAGTTCTTC.